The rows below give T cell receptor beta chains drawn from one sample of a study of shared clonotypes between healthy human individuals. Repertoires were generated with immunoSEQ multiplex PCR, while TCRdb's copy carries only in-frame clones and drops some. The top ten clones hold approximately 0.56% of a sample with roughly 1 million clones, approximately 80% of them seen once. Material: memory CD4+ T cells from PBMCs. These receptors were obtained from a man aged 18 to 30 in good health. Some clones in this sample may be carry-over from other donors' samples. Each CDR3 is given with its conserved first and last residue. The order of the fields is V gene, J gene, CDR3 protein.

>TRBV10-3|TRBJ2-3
CAIRLHWTSGESTDTQYF
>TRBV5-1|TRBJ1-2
CASSLGHGYTF
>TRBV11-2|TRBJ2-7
CASSLRGAQGRDYEQYF
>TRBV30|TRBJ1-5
CAWSVVGNQPQHF
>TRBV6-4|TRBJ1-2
CASRRRQGQGYTF
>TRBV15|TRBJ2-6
CATHVSGANVLTF
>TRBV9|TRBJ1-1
CASSVVAGSTAFF
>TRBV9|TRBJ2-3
CASSVVGLAADTQYF
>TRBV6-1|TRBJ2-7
CASRGDRGYEQYF
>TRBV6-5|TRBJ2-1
CASSYLGGRGNEQFF
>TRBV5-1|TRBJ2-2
CASSRTVNTGELFF
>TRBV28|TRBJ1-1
CASSSGQFEAFF
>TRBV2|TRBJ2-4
CASSLLYKNIQYF
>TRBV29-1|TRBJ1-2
CSVESRNYGYTF
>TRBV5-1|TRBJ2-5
CASMPELFPETQYF
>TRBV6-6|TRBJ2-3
CASSYNSLTDTQYF
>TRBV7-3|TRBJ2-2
CASSHRGAGAANGELFF